This TCR beta chain was recovered during a study of graft-versus-host responses after intestinal transplantation. About the research overall: Transplants were multivisceral, liver-intestinal, or isolated intestinal.

CDR3 size: 15 residues. Trimming at V came to 4 bases and at J to 4 bases, leaving 8 bases not matched to a gene. The germline V gene encodes CDR1 MDHEN and CDR2 SYDVKM. This clone was found once. Its target is unknown. Measured with immunoSEQ multiplex PCR; TCRdb has only the in-frame clones, and not every one. Of around 43,000 clones in the sample, roughly nine tenths were seen once. Whole-study findings and limits: Among recipient marrow samples, GvH clones were found; some appeared first in ileum or blood. When patients had graft-donor T cell macrochimerism, their allografts held high graft-versus-host to host-versus-graft clonal ratios.

The clonotype was recovered from a human patient who received an intestinal transplant, so some T cells may come from the graft donor. Material: PBMCs, obtained 524 days after transplant. The genes are TRBV28 and TRBJ2-7, with TRBD2 matching 9 bases. The CDR3 here is CASSSPSGKGYEQYF. The CDR3 DNA reads as TGTGCCAGCAGTTCCCCTAGCGGGAAGGGTTACGAGCAGTACTTC.